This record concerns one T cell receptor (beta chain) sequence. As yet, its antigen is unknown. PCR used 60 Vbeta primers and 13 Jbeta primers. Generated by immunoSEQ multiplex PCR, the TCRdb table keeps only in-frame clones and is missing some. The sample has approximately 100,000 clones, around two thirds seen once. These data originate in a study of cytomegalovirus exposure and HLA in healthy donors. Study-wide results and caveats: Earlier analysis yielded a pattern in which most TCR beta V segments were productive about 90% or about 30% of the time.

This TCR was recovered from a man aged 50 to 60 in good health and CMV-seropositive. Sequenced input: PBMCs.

CDR3 DNA sequence: TGTGCCAGCAGTGACGGGGCCCTAGCGGGGGGCTACGAGCAGTACTTC. Residues: CASSDGALAGGYEQYF. This chain connects TRBV6-1 to TRBJ2-7, with 11 positions matching TRBD2. The CDR3 spans 16 residues. Losses at the gene ends were 3 bases for V and 3 bases for J; bases not matched to a gene: 7. The V gene's germline CDR1 is MNHNS and CDR2 SASEGT.